This T cell receptor beta chain was recovered during a study of response to subunit inactivated influenza vaccine. General study points: T cells newly recruited by each seasonal influenza vaccination are few, the authors suggested.

TCRdb called the RT-PCR reads again in MiXCR, with one record for every CDR3 protein. The repertoire has about 520,000 distinct CDR3 sequences, 6.5% to 8% of them found once; the top ten carry approximately 14%. This clonotype was seen many times. Its antigen is unknown. The receptor was isolated from a man between 50 and 75 years old who received an inactivated influenza vaccine. The input for sequencing was PBMCs from blood, taken about 23 months after vaccination.

The CDR3 loop is CASSQGTGGGRMNTEAFF. The CDR3 DNA reads as TGCGCCAGCAGCCAAGGAACGGGAGGGGGCCGGATGAACACTGAAGCTTTCTTT. The rearrangement links TRBV4-3 to TRBJ1-1, with 7 nucleotides matching TRBD1. The CDR3 is 18 residues long. J was trimmed by 0 bases and V by 1 base; bases with no gene match: 11. Germline V CDR1 and CDR2: LGHNA, YSLEER.